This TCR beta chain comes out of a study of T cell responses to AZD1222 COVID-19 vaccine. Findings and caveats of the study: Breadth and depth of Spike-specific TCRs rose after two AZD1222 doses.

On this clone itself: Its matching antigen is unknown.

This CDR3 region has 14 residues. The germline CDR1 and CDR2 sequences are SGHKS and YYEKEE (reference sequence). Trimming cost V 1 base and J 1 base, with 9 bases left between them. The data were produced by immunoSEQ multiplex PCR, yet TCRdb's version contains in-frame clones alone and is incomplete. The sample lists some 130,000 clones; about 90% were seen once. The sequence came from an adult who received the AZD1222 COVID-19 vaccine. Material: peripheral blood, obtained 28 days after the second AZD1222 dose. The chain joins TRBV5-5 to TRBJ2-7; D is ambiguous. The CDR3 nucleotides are TGTGCCAGCAGCTTGCCTGGTAGTTCCTACGAGCAGTACGTC. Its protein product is CASSLPGSSYEQYV.